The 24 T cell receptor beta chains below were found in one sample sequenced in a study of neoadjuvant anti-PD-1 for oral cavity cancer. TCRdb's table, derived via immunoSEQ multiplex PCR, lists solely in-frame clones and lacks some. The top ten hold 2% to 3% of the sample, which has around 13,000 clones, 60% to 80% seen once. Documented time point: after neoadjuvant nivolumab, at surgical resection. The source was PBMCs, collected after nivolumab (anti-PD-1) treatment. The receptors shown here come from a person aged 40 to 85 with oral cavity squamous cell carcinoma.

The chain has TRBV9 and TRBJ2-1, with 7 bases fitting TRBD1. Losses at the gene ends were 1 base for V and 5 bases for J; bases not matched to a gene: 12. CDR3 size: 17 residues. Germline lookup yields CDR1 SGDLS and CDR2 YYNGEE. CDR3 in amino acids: CASSVYLQGRGNNEQFF. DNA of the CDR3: TGTGCCAGCAGCGTATACCTGCAGGGCAGGGGGAACAATGAGCAGTTCTTC.

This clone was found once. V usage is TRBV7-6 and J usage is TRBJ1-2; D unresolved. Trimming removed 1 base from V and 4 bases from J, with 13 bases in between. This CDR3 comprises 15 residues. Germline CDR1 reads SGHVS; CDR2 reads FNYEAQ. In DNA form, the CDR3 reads TGTGCCAGCAGCTTAGAGGCCGGGAGCGCCTATGGCTACACCTTC. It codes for CASSLEAGSAYGYTF. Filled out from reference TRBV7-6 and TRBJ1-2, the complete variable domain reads GAGVSQSPRYKVTKRGQDVALRCDPISGHVSLYWYRQALGQGPEFLTYFNYEAQQDKSGLPNDRFSAERPEGSISTLTIQRTEQRDSAMYRCASSLEAGSAYGYTFGSGTRLTVV.

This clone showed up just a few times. This chain's CDR3 is CASTRAGGSYEQYF. For the CDR3, the DNA is TGTGCCAGCACGAGAGCGGGAGGTTCCTACGAGCAGTACTTC. J is TRBJ2-7 and V is TRBV7-8; 9 bases align to TRBD2. The V and J ends lost 7 bases and 1 base, in that order; junction bases with no gene match: 5. The CDR3 is 14 amino acids. The V gene's germline CDR1 is SGHVS and CDR2 FQNEAQ.

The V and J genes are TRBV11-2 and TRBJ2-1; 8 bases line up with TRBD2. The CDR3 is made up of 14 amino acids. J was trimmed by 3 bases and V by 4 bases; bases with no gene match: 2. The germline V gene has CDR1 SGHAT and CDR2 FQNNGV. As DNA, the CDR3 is TGTGCCAGCAGCTCCCTAGCGGGCTACAATGAGCAGTTCTTC. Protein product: CASSSLAGYNEQFF.

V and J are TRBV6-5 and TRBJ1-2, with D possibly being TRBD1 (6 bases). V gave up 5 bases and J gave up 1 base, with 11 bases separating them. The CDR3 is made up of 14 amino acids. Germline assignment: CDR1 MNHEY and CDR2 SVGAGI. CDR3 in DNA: TGTGCCAGCAGTGAGGGACACCTTAACTATGGCTACACCTTC. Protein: CASSEGHLNYGYTF.

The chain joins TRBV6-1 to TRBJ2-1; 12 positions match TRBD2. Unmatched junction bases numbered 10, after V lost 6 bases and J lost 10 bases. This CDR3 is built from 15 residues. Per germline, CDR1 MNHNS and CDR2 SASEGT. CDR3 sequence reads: CASRTGLAGLEEQFF. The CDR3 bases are TGTGCCAGCAGAACTGGACTAGCGGGGTTGGAAGAGCAGTTCTTC.

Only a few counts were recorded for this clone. The CDR3 nucleotides are TGTGCCAGCAGCTCTGACTTCTACGAGCAGTACTTC. It specifies CASSSDFYEQYF. The chain carries TRBV5-4 and TRBJ2-7; no definite D call. The length of the CDR3 is 12 residues. Between the trimmed V and J ends, which lost 3 bases and 3 bases, there was a span of 7 bases. Germline V gene data show CDR1 as SGHNT and CDR2 as YYREEE (reference sequence).

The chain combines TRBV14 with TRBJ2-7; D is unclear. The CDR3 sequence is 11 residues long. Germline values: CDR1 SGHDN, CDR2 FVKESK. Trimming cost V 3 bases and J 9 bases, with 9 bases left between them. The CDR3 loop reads CASSHHKRQYF. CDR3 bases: TGTGCCAGCAGCCACCACAAGCGGCAGTACTTC.

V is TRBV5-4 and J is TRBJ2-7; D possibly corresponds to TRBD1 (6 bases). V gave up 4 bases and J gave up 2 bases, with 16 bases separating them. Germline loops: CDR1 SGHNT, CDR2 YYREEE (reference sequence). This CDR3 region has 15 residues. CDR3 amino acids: CASSQDTGLPYEQYF. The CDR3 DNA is TGTGCCAGCAGCCAAGATACAGGGTTACCCTACGAGCAGTACTTC.

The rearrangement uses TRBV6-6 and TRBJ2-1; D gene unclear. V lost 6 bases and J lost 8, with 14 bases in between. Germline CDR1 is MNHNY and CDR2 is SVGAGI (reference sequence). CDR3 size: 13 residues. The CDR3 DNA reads TGTGCCAGCAGCATCAAAAGACTCGATGAGCAGTTCTTC. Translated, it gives CASSIKRLDEQFF.

The CDR3 region is CASRRGTSGRPGELFF. The CDR3 coding sequence is TGTGCCAGCAGAAGAGGGACTAGCGGGAGACCCGGGGAGCTGTTTTTT. The chain has TRBV2 and TRBJ2-2; 14 positions agree with TRBD2. CDR1 SNHLY and CDR2 FYNNEI come from the germline V gene. The CDR3 contains 16 residues. With 6 bases clipped from V and 6 bases from J, the junction kept 6 bases outside the gene matches.

The CDR3 loop reads CASSISDSNEQFF. As DNA, the CDR3 is TGTGCCAGTAGTATAAGTGACTCCAATGAGCAGTTCTTC. The chain links TRBV19 to TRBJ2-1; the D is unclear. The CDR3 is 13 residues long. CDR1 and CDR2 (germline): LNHDA, SQIVND (reference sequence). Deletions cut 2 bases from V and 6 bases from J, with 8 bases between.

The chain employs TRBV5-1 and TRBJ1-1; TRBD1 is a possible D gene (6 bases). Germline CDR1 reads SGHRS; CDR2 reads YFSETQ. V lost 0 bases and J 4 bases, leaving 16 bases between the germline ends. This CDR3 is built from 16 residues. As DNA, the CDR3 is TGCGCCAGCAGCTTGGGAGGATCGGGGGCAGGCACTGAAGCTTTCTTT. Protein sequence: CASSLGGSGAGTEAFF.

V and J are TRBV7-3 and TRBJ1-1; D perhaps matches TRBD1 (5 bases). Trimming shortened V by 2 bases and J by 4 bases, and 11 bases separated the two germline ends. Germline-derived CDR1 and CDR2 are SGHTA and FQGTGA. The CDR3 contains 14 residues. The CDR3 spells CASSLSPGVTEAFF. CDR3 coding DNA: TGTGCCAGCAGCTTATCGCCGGGGGTCACTGAAGCTTTCTTT.

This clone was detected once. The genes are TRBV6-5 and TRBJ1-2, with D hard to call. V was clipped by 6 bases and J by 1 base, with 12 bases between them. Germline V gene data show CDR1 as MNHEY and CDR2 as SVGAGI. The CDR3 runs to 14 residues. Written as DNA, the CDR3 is TGTGCCAGCAGCCCCGCCGGCGGTAACTATGGCTACACCTTC. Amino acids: CASSPAGGNYGYTF.

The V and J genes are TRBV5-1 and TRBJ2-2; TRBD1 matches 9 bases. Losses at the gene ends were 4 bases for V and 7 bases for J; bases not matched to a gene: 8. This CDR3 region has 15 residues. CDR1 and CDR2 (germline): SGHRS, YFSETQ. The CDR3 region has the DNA TGCGCCAGCAGCAACACCGGGACAGGGTACGGGGAGCTGTTTTTT. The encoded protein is CASSNTGTGYGELFF.

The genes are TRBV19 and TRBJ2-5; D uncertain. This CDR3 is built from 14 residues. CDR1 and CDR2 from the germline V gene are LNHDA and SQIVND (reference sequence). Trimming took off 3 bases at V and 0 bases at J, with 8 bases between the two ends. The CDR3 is CASSIEGYQETQYF. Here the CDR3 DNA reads TGTGCCAGTAGTATTGAAGGTTACCAAGAGACCCAGTACTTC. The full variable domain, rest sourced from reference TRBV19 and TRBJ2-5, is DGGITQSPKYLFRKEGQNVTLSCEQNLNHDAMYWYRQDPGQGLRLIYYSQIVNDFQKGDIAEGYSVSREKKESFPLTVTSAQKNPTAFYLCASSIEGYQETQYFGPGTRLLVL.

The CDR3 DNA reads TGTGCCTGGAGTGTACGCGGCGCAGATACGCAGTATTTT. Translating it yields CAWSVRGADTQYF. The rearrangement links TRBV30 to TRBJ2-3; no clear D gene. This CDR3 has 13 amino acids. Germline V CDR1 and CDR2: GTSNPN, SVGIG (reference sequence). Trimming cost V 0 bases and J 4 bases, with 8 bases left between them. Full variable domain (missing parts from reference TRBV30 and TRBJ2-3): SQTIHQWPATLVQPVGSPLSLECTVEGTSNPNLYWYRQAAGRGLQLLFYSVGIGQISSEVPQNLSASRPQDRQFILSSKKLLLSDSGFYLCAWSVRGADTQYFGPGTRLTVL.

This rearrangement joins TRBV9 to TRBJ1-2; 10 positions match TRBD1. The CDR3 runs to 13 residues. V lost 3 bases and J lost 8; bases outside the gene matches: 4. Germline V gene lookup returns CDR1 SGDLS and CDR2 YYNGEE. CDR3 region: CASSEGQGRGYTF. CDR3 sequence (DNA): TGTGCCAGCAGCGAGGGACAGGGGAGAGGCTACACCTTC.

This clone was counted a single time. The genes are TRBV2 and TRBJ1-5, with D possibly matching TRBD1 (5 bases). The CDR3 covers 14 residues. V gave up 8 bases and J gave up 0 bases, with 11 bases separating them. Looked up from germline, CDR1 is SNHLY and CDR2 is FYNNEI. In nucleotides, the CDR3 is TGTGCCAGCGACGACAGCTATAGCAATCAGCCCCAGCATTTT. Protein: CASDDSYSNQPQHF.

The CDR3 DNA follows: TGCGCCAGCAGCTTGGCCGGACAGAGCAAGCAGTACTTC. Amino acid sequence: CASSLAGQSKQYF. V gene TRBV5-1 combines with J gene TRBJ2-7; D might be TRBD1 (6 bases). Per germline, CDR1 SGHRS and CDR2 YFSETQ. CDR3 length: 13 amino acids. Trimming left V 0 bases short and J 8 bases short, with 12 bases between.

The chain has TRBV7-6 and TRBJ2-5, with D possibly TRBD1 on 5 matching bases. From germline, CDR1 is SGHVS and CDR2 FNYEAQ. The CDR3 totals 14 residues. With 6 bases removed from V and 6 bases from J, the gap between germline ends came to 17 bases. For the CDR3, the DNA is TGTGCCAGCAGGGACCCGCGAAGGGGAAAGACCCAGTACTTC. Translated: CASRDPRRGKTQYF.

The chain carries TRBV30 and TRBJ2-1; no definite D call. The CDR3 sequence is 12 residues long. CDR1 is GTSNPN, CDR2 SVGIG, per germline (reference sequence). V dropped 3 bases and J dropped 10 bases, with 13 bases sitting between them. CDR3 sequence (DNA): TGTGCCTGGAGAGAGGCCACTCGGGAGCAGTTCTTC. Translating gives CAWREATREQFF. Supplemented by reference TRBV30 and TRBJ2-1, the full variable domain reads SQTIHQWPATLVQPVGSPLSLECTVEGTSNPNLYWYRQAAGRGLQLLFYSVGIGQISSEVPQNLSASRPQDRQFILSSKKLLLSDSGFYLCAWREATREQFFGPGTRLTVL.

The CDR3 protein is CAWSGHGLGTGSNTIYF. The CDR3 nucleotides are TGTGCCTGGAGTGGGCATGGATTGGGGACAGGCTCAAACACCATATATTTT. This rearrangement joins TRBV30 to TRBJ1-3; 8 bases fit TRBD1. The CDR3 length is 17 residues. V was clipped by 1 base and J by 6 bases; unmatched bases: 14. From germline, CDR1 is GTSNPN and CDR2 SVGIG (reference sequence).